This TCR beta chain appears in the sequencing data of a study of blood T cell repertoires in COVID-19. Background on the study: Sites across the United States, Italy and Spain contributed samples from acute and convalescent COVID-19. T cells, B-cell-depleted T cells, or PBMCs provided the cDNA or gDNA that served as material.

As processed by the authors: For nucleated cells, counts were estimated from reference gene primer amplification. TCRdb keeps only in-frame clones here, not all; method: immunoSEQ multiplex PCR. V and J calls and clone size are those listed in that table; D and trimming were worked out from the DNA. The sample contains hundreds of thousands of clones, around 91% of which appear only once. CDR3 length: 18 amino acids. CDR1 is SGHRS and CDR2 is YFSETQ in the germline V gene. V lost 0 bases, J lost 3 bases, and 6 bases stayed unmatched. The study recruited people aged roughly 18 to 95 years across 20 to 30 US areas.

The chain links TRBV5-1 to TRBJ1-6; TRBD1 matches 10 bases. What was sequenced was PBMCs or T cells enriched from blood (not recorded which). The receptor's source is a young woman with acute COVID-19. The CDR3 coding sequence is TGCGCCAGCAGCTTGGGACAGGGGGCAACCTTCTATAATTCACCCCTCCACTTT. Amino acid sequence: CASSLGQGATFYNSPLHF. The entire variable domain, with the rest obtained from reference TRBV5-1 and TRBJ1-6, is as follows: KAGVTQTPRYLIKTRGQQVTLSCSPISGHRSVSWYQQTPGQGLQFLFEYFSETQRNKGNFPGRFSGRQFSNSRSEMNVSTLELGDSALYLCASSLGQGATFYNSPLHFGNGTRLTVT.